What follows describes a single TCR beta chain. This record belongs to a study of blood T cell repertoires in COVID-19. Study as a whole: Researchers got acute and convalescent COVID-19 samples from the United States, Italy and Spain. Nucleic acid was either cDNA or gDNA, and it came from T cells, B-cell-depleted T cells, or PBMCs.

Original processing methods: The assay estimated nucleated cells by amplifying reference gene primers. TCRdb keeps only in-frame clones here, not all; method: immunoSEQ multiplex PCR. V and J calls and clone size are those listed in that table; D and trimming were worked out from the DNA. The table includes some 40,000 clones, 80% detected once. CDR3 length: 13 amino acids. Trimming stripped 4 bases from V and 7 bases from J, with 11 bases between. Per the germline V gene, CDR1 is KGHSH and CDR2 is LQKENI. The sample comprised peripheral blood. The J gene is TRBJ1-5, the V gene TRBV18; D is perhaps TRBD1 (5 bases). The receptor was isolated from a man in his 70s with acute or convalescent COVID-19. In DNA, the CDR3 is TGTGCCAGCTCACTCGGGGGTTACCAGCCCCAGCATTTT. The encoded protein is CASSLGGYQPQHF. The full variable domain, with the rest looked up from reference TRBV18 and TRBJ1-5, is NAGVMQNPRHLVRRRGQEARLRCSPMKGHSHVYWYRQLPEEGLKFMVYLQKENIIDESGMPKERFSAEFPKEGPSILRIQQVVRGDSAAYFCASSLGGYQPQHFGDGTRLSIL.